This TCR beta chain was recorded in a study of PD-1 blockade in classical Hodgkin lymphoma. Findings of the study overall: Prior to therapy, complete responders displayed diversity much like that of newly diagnosed patients.

CDR1 is MNHEY and CDR2 is SVGAGI in the germline V gene. V was trimmed by 0 bases and J by 3 bases, leaving 9 bases between them. This CDR3 contains 14 residues. Each patient's relapse followed autologous stem cell transplantation, and brentuximab vedotin exposure varied. Clones were sequenced by immunoSEQ multiplex PCR, and TCRdb holds only the in-frame ones, with some missing. Among over 70,000 clones listed, about nine tenths were seen once. Note on this clone: Its antigen is unidentified.

This sequence originates from a human donor with classical Hodgkin lymphoma. The V gene is TRBV6-5, the J gene TRBJ2-7; perhaps TRBD2 as D (6 bases). Sequencing was performed on peripheral blood mononuclear cells (PBMCs), taken at baseline. For the CDR3, the DNA is TGTGCCAGCAGTTACTCGAGGGGAGGCTACGAGCAGTACTTC. This codes for CASSYSRGGYEQYF.